This note documents a single T cell receptor (beta chain) sequence. As handled by the study authors: Reference gene primer amplification yielded estimated nucleated cell counts. The protocol was immunoSEQ multiplex PCR, while the TCRdb copy is restricted to in-frame clones and leaves out a portion. That table supplies the V and J calls and clone size; D and trimming were determined from the DNA. The sample yields about 190,000 clones, around four fifths seen once. This record belongs to a study of blood T cell repertoires in COVID-19. Turning to the study itself: The study drew acute and convalescent COVID-19 samples from the United States, Italy and Spain. T cells, B-cell-depleted T cells, or PBMCs supplied cDNA or gDNA.

The V gene's germline CDR1 is SGHRS and CDR2 YFSETQ. V lost 0 bases and J lost 2; bases outside the gene matches: 4. The CDR3 covers 15 residues. V is TRBV5-1 and J is TRBJ2-7; TRBD1 aligns across 8 bases. Sequences were obtained from peripheral blood. The clonotype originates from a woman aged 80 or over with active or convalescent COVID-19. CDR3 nucleotides: TGCGCCAGCAGCTTGGTTGGACAGGGCACCTACGAGCAGTACTTC. It translates to CASSLVGQGTYEQYF.